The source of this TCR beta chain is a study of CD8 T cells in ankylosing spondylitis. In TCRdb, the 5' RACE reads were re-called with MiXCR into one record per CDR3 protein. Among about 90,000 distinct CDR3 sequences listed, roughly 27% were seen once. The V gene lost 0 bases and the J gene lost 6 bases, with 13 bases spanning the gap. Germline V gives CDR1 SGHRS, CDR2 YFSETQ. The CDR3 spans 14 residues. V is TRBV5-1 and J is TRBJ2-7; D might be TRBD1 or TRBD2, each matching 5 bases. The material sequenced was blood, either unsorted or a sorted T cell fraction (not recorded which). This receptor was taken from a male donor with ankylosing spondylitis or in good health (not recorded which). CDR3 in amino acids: CASSLGVRGPEQYF. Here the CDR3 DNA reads TGCGCCAGCAGCTTGGGGGTCCGGGGACCCGAGCAGTACTTC. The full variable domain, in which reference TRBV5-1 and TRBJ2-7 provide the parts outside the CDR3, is KAGVTQTPRYLIKTRGQQVTLSCSPISGHRSVSWYQQTPGQGLQFLFEYFSETQRNKGNFPGRFSGRQFSNSRSEMNVSTLELGDSALYLCASSLGVRGPEQYFGPGTRLTVT.